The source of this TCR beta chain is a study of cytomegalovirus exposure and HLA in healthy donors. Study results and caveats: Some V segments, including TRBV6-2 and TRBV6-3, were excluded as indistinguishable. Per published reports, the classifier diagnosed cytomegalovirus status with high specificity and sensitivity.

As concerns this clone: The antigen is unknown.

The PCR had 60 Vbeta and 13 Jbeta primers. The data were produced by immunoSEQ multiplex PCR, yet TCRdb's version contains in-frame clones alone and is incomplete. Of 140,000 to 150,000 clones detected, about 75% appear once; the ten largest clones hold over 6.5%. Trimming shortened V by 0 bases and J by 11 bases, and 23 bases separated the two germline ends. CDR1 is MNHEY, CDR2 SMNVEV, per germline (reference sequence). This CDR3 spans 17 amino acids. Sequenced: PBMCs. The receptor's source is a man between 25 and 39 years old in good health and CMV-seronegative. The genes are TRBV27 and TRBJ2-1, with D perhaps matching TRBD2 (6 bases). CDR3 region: CASSLSSGSGNYNQQFF. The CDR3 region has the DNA TGTGCCAGCAGTTTATCGTCCGGGAGTGGGAACTATAATCAGCAGTTCTTC.